This T cell receptor (beta chain) was obtained from a study of T cell responses to AZD1222 COVID-19 vaccine (dated by TCRdb to about 2021). Study-wide context: Because spike-specific TCR depth and breadth did not differ between the two schedules, AZD1222 recipients who got a second dose at roughly 4 weeks were pooled with those who got a second dose at roughly 12 weeks. A total of approximately 240 trial participants underwent TCR sequencing, of whom about 210 received two doses of AZD1222 and around 26 received two doses of the MenACWY control vaccine. Enrollment into the trials was organized by age into subgroups of 18-55, 56-69 and 70-plus years, and those subgroups contained approximately 150, 30 and 60 TCR-sequenced participants, respectively.

The research as a whole found: The vaccine-associated CD4 TCRs covered the entire spike protein, and the dominant responses fell in regions 160-218 and 743-854. Nearly half of unique spike-specific TCRs reportedly recognized epitopes outside regions mutated in the B.1.351 and B.1.1.7 variants. In the small 56-69-year group, the increase in depth fell short of significance, most likely because of low power. Participants were mostly white British and included more females than males, and it was suggested by the authors that clonal diversity may have been underestimated. Conclusions about previously exposed vaccinees are limited because only a handful of AZD1222 recipients were SARS-CoV-2 seropositive at baseline. No day 14 peak-response samples were available, so repertoires were characterized only after the peak T cell response. A significant rise in spike-specific TCR breadth and depth was observed after two AZD1222 doses relative to day 0 and relative to MenACWY recipients.

Notes on this clone: What this receptor recognizes is not known. No per-base quality is available; no much larger clone lies one base away.

The CDR3 regions of human TCRbeta chains were subjected to immunosequencing. The authors processed their data as follows. TCRs in the repertoires were matched against a reference library of SARS-CoV-2-specific TCRs that had been generated with the MIRA antigen-specificity platform. Breadth meant the fraction of unique TCRs that were SARS-CoV-2-associated, whereas depth meant the fraction of total T cells that were SARS-CoV-2-associated. Using the MIRA data, each spike-specific TCR was assigned both to the spike region to which the TCR was reactive and to a CD4 or CD8 class. Log10-transformed breadth and depth values were compared by one-way ANOVA with Sidak's multiple comparisons tests. The source is immuneACCESS, and TCRdb retained only in-frame sequences with V and J called. Part of the clones is not carried over; for the studies checked, unresolved V genes explain less than half of this, and the remainder is unexplained. V and J calls and clone size follow that table, whereas D and trimming were derived from the DNA. This sample gives approximately 100,000 clones in total; approximately 90% of them show up just once. The top ten constitute 4.5% of the sample.

The time point label for this specimen denotes: baseline before first vaccination. Samples from vaccinated people were obtained from the UK trials COV001 and COV002, which included a single-blind randomized controlled phase 2/3 trial of AZD1222 (ChAdOx1 nCoV-19) in healthy adults. Trial participant PBMC samples were collected at day 0 and day 28 after the second dose for TCRbeta chain sequencing. The V and J ends are trimmed by 0 bases and 7 bases, leaving 12 bases between them. Via the germline V gene, CDR1 is MGHRA and CDR2 YSYEKL. The CDR3 goes from the cysteine to the phenylalanine over 15 residues. Of the read, only the CDR3 DNA is kept; its 45 bases are in frame from base 1.

Recombination connected TRBV4-1 to TRBJ1-4; the D region possibly corresponds to TRBD1 (5 bases align). The origin of this receptor is an adult in good health. The specimen comprised peripheral blood, sampled on day 0 of AZD1222 vaccination. The CDR3 reads CASSQERGTGEKLFF. DNA sequence: TGCGCCAGCAGCCAAGAACGAGGGACGGGTGAAAAACTGTTTTTT.